A selection of T cell receptor beta chains follows, all from one sample in a study of blood T cell repertoires in COVID-19. The data were produced by immunoSEQ multiplex PCR, yet TCRdb's version contains in-frame clones alone and is incomplete. The table lists about 400,000 clones, about nine tenths of them singletons, with about 1.8% in the top ten. Sequences were obtained from PBMCs or T cells enriched from blood (not recorded which). These receptors were obtained from a young woman who had recovered from COVID-19. CDR3s include the opening cysteine and the closing phenylalanine or tryptophan. Fields, in order: J gene, clone size, D gene, V gene, CDR3 protein, CDR3 DNA. D genes are given only for firm matches. A clone size is listed for some rows: how often the clone was seen (once, few, many), or a class if it is expanded.

>TRBJ2-6|NA|NA|TRBV27
CASSLQGAYSGANVLTF
TGTGCCAGCAGTTTACAAGGGGCCTACTCTGGGGCCAACGTCCTGACTTTC
>TRBJ1-1|NA|TRBD1|TRBV11-2
CASSLMTGGEAFF
TGTGCCAGCAGCTTAATGACAGGGGGAGAAGCTTTCTTT
>TRBJ2-1|NA|TRBD2|TRBV6-6
CASSLLKGLLDDEQFF
TGTGCCAGCAGTTTACTAAAGGGACTACTAGACGATGAGCAGTTCTTC
>TRBJ1-1|NA|TRBD1|TRBV5-1
CASSLGQGALNTEAFF
TGCGCCAGCAGCCTGGGACAGGGGGCGTTGAACACTGAAGCTTTCTTT
>TRBJ2-7|NA|NA|TRBV29-1
CSALLGIGYEQYF
TGCAGCGCCCTCTTGGGCATCGGCTACGAGCAGTACTTC
>TRBJ1-3|NA|NA|TRBV9
CASSATGGNTIYF
TGTGCCAGCAGCGCCACCGGTGGAAACACCATATATTTT
>TRBJ2-4|NA|TRBD2|TRBV11-3
CASSDRTSGGNIQYF
TGTGCCAGCAGCGACCGGACTAGCGGAGGAAACATTCAGTACTTC
>TRBJ1-6|few|TRBD1|TRBV4-1
CASSQDFGQGKYSPLHF
TGCGCCAGCAGCCAAGATTTCGGACAGGGGAAGTACTCACCCCTCCACTTT
>TRBJ1-1|once|NA|TRBV4-3
CASSQEPGRGWTEAFF
TGCGCCAGCAGCCAAGAGCCTGGGCGGGGGTGGACTGAAGCTTTCTTT
>TRBJ1-5|NA|NA|TRBV5-1
CASSLTTGSNQPQHF
TGCGCCAGCAGCTTGACGACGGGTAGCAATCAGCCCCAGCATTTT
>TRBJ2-7|NA|NA|TRBV11-2
CASSFQYEQYF
TGTGCCAGCAGCTTCCAATACGAGCAGTACTTC
>TRBJ1-4|NA|NA|TRBV5-4
CASSFLGQVTPNEKLFF
TGTGCCAGCAGCTTTCTCGGCCAGGTTACGCCGAATGAAAAACTGTTTTTT
>TRBJ1-3|NA|NA|TRBV30
CAGSWRDGNTIYF
TGTGCCGGGTCCTGGAGGGATGGAAACACCATATATTTT
>TRBJ2-3|NA|TRBD2|TRBV3-1/TRBV3-2
CASSQEPGLDTDTQYF
TGTGCCAGCAGCCAAGAACCGGGACTAGACACAGATACGCAGTATTTT
>TRBJ2-3|NA|TRBD1|TRBV13
CASTNRGPTDTQYF
TGTGCCAGCACCAACAGGGGGCCCACAGATACGCAGTATTTT